One and the same sample provided the 30 T cell receptor beta chains below, sequenced in a study of T cell responses to AZD1222 COVID-19 vaccine. Libraries were prepared by immunoSEQ multiplex PCR; TCRdb keeps only in-frame clonotypes and omits some of them. The repertoire holds 95,000 to 110,000 clones, with 80% to 95% as singletons. Sequencing used peripheral blood, obtained on day 0 of AZD1222 vaccination. These receptors came from an adult in good health.

The V gene is TRBV3-1 (or the pseudogene TRBV3-2), the J gene TRBJ1-1, with D hard to call. V was trimmed by 1 base and J by 6 bases, leaving 15 bases between them. Germline assignment: CDR1 LGHDT and CDR2 YNNKEL (reference sequence). The CDR3 runs 15 residues. The CDR3 reads CASSQGTGGRAEAFF. DNA for the CDR3: TGTGCCAGCAGCCAAGGGACGGGTGGAAGGGCTGAAGCTTTCTTT.

The chain links TRBV19 to TRBJ1-5; unclear D gene. Per the germline V gene, CDR1 is LNHDA and CDR2 is SQIVND (reference sequence). There are 13 residues in the CDR3. V lost 3 bases and J 6 bases, leaving 9 bases between the germline ends. The CDR3 spells CASSIGLTQPQHF. CDR3 DNA: TGTGCCAGTAGTATTGGACTCACTCAGCCCCAGCATTTT.

The CDR3 here is CASGGAEETQYF. Here the CDR3 DNA reads TGTGCCAGCGGGGGGGCCGAGGAGACCCAGTACTTC. The chain recombines TRBV11-2 with TRBJ2-5, with a possible D match to TRBD2 (7 bases). V was shortened by 8 bases and J by 5 bases, with 12 bases between the two germline ends. The CDR3 extends over 12 amino acids. Germline loops: CDR1 SGHAT, CDR2 FQNNGV.

This clone was counted a few times. The chain couples TRBV2 to TRBJ1-1, with D perhaps TRBD1 (5 bases). V gave up 10 bases and J gave up 2 bases, with 14 bases separating them. Per the germline V gene, CDR1 is SNHLY and CDR2 is FYNNEI. CDR3 length equals 13 residues. The CDR3 DNA reads as TGTGCCACCCAGGGACGGTTAAACACTGAAGCTTTCTTT. This translates into CATQGRLNTEAFF.

This chain links TRBV5-4 with TRBJ1-6; D remains unclear. The CDR3 contains 14 residues. The V end was cut by 0 bases, the J end by 4 bases, with 5 bases between. Germline CDR1 is SGHNT and CDR2 is YYREEE (reference sequence). CDR3 residues: CASSLANYNSPLHF. CDR3 sequence (DNA): TGTGCCAGCAGCTTGGCTAATTATAATTCACCCCTCCACTTT.

This clone was detected only a few times. One end of the junction fails to match germline, which may point to a read error. The chain is built from TRBV11-3 and TRBJ2-5; no clear D. The CDR3 covers 12 residues. Looked up from germline, CDR1 is SGHNT and CDR2 is YENEEA. This CDR3 is CASSVDAETQYF. In nucleotides, the CDR3 is TGTGCCAGCAGCGTAGACGCAGAGACCCAGTACTTC. Full variable domain (missing parts from reference TRBV11-3 and TRBJ2-5): EAGVVQSPRYKIIEKKQPVAFWCNPISGHNTLYWYLQNLGQGPELLIRYENEEAVDDSQLPKDRFSAERLKGVDSTLKIQPAELGDSAVYLCASSVDAETQYFGPGTRLLVL.

This clone occurred once. The chain is built from TRBV30 and TRBJ1-2; 8 nucleotides align to TRBD1. With 1 base clipped from V and 5 bases from J, the junction kept 3 bases outside the gene matches. This CDR3 region has 13 residues. Germline V gives CDR1 GTSNPN, CDR2 SVGIG (reference sequence). CDR3 amino acids: CAWSDRTGYGYTF. CDR3 coding DNA: TGTGCCTGGAGTGACCGGACAGGGTATGGCTACACCTTC.

V is TRBV5-1 and J is TRBJ2-5; TRBD1 agrees at 7 bases. Germline values: CDR1 SGHRS, CDR2 YFSETQ. The CDR3 runs 15 residues. Unmatched junction bases numbered 3, after V lost 0 bases and J lost 1 base. DNA for the CDR3: TGCGCCAGCAGCTTGGAAGGGGGCACCCAAGAGACCCAGTACTTC. Protein sequence: CASSLEGGTQETQYF.

The CDR3 DNA reads as TGTGCCAGCAGCTTAGCGGTACAGAGTCCACCCCTCCACTTT. It specifies CASSLAVQSPPLHF. The chain uses TRBV7-9 and TRBJ1-6; D call uncertain. The CDR3 is 14 amino acids. CDR1 SEHNR and CDR2 FQNEAQ come from the germline V gene (reference sequence). The V and J ends lost 0 bases and 11 bases respectively, with 11 bases between them.

V gene TRBV5-1 combines with J gene TRBJ2-7, with 7 positions matching TRBD2. Germline V gene lookup returns CDR1 SGHRS and CDR2 YFSETQ. Trimming cost V 4 bases and J 0 bases; bases outside gene matches: 4. CDR3 length equals 14 residues. DNA of the CDR3: TGCGCCAGCAGCAGGACTAGTGGCTCCTACGAGCAGTACTTC. It encodes CASSRTSGSYEQYF.

This chain links TRBV28 with TRBJ1-3; D gene unclear. The germline V and J ends were trimmed by 2 bases and 4 bases, with 6 bases remaining between them. The CDR3 runs to 13 residues. Germline V gene data show CDR1 as MDHEN and CDR2 as SYDVKM. The CDR3 sequence is CASSLNGGNTIYF. The CDR3, as DNA: TGTGCCAGCAGTTTAAACGGAGGAAACACCATATATTTT.

The chain is built from TRBV7-9 and TRBJ2-4; 7 bases match TRBD1. CDR3 length: 16 amino acids. CDR1 is SEHNR, CDR2 FQNEAQ, per germline (reference sequence). The ends lost 3 bases at V and 6 bases at J; junction bases unmatched: 11. As DNA, the CDR3 is TGTGCCAGCAGCTTCGCCCCCGGGACAGAAGTAAACATTCAGTACTTC. This encodes CASSFAPGTEVNIQYF.

Details on this clone: A read error may explain this, as a much larger clone is one base away. The chain couples TRBV5-8 to TRBJ1-1; no clear D gene. Germline lookup yields CDR1 SGHTS and CDR2 YDEGEE. The CDR3 loop spans 13 amino acids. Trimming stripped 2 bases from V and 0 bases from J, with 5 bases between. CDR3 loop: CASSLALNTEAFF. In DNA form, the CDR3 reads TGTGCCAGCAGCTTAGCCCTGAACACTGAAGCTTTCTTT.

J is TRBJ2-7 and V is TRBV7-2; either TRBD1 or TRBD2 may fit D (5 bases each). Per the germline V gene, CDR1 is SGHTA and CDR2 is FQGNSA. The CDR3 spans 14 residues. Trimming shortened V by 5 bases and J by 0 bases, and 11 bases separated the two germline ends. The CDR3 sequence is CASSLLGASYEQYF. The CDR3 nucleotides are TGTGCCAGCAGCCTCCTCGGGGCCTCCTACGAGCAGTACTTC.

The CDR3 bases are TGCGCCAGCAGCCAAGATCCTAGGACAGCTAACACTGAAGCTTTCTTT. It translates to CASSQDPRTANTEAFF. The chain couples TRBV4-1 to TRBJ1-1; the D gene is possibly TRBD1 (6 bases). The ends were cut back, 0 bases at V and 2 bases at J, with 13 bases in the middle. Germline assignment: CDR1 MGHRA and CDR2 YSYEKL. There are 16 residues in the CDR3.

This clone has only one observation. The chain recombines TRBV9 with TRBJ1-2, with unresolved D. Looked up from germline, CDR1 is SGDLS and CDR2 is YYNGEE. The CDR3 covers 15 residues. V dropped 3 bases and J dropped 4 bases, with 16 bases sitting between them. The chain's CDR3 is CASSGGAGSLYGYTF. The CDR3 bases are TGTGCCAGCAGCGGAGGAGCTGGATCTCTCTATGGCTACACCTTC.

This rearrangement joins TRBV9 to TRBJ1-6, with 9 bases aligning to TRBD1. Germline V gives CDR1 SGDLS, CDR2 YYNGEE. The CDR3 length is 16 residues. Losses at the gene ends were 1 base for V and 9 bases for J; bases not matched to a gene: 8. The CDR3 nucleotides read TGTGCCAGCAGCGTAAGGGACACAGGGGGCGGTTCACCCCTCCACTTT. Translating gives CASSVRDTGGGSPLHF.

The chain recombines TRBV6-4 with TRBJ1-1, with TRBD1 as a possible D gene (5 bases). The CDR3 has 13 residues. The germline CDR1 and CDR2 sequences are MRHNA and SNTAGT. V was clipped by 10 bases and J by 1 base, with 13 bases between them. This chain's CDR3 is CAIPDTSNTEAFF. The CDR3 DNA follows: TGTGCCATCCCGGACACTTCGAACACTGAAGCTTTCTTT.

The chain recombines TRBV7-9 with TRBJ2-7; possible D gene TRBD1, 6 bases. Per the germline V gene, CDR1 is SEHNR and CDR2 is FQNEAQ (reference sequence). The V end was cut by 5 bases, the J end by 4 bases, with 15 bases between. The CDR3 sequence is 14 residues long. This chain's CDR3 is CASSTGQRQYEQYF. DNA of the CDR3: TGTGCCAGCAGCACCGGACAGCGCCAATACGAGCAGTACTTC.

This chain links TRBV6-6 with TRBJ2-7; no clear D. CDR1 and CDR2 (germline): MNHNY, SVGAGI (reference sequence). This CDR3 has 14 residues. With 6 bases removed from V and 0 bases from J, the gap between germline ends came to 12 bases. Written as DNA, the CDR3 is TGTGCCAGCAGACCCGGTTGGAACTCCTACGAGCAGTACTTC. Translating gives CASRPGWNSYEQYF.

CDR3 sequence reads: CANLDSSSGNTIYF. Here the CDR3 DNA reads TGCGCCAACCTAGACAGTAGCTCTGGAAACACCATATATTTT. V usage is TRBV23-1 and J usage is TRBJ1-3, with D tentatively TRBD1 (5 bases). TRBV23-1 carries the ORF label, with uncertain function. The ends were cut back, 10 bases at V and 0 bases at J, with 13 bases in the middle. This CDR3 has 14 residues.

The rearrangement links TRBV7-2 to TRBJ1-2; 9 nucleotides match TRBD1. Germline-derived CDR1 and CDR2 are SGHTA and FQGNSA. V gave up 4 bases and J gave up 8 bases; unmatched junction bases: 8. There are 14 residues in the CDR3. CDR3 DNA sequence: TGTGCCAGCAGCTCGGGACAGGGTCGGTGGGGCTACACCTTC. Translating it yields CASSSGQGRWGYTF.

This clone occurred once. V gene TRBV2 combines with J gene TRBJ2-4; no definite D call. Germline lookup yields CDR1 SNHLY and CDR2 FYNNEI. V was cut by 7 bases and J by 2 bases, with 9 bases left in between. The CDR3 consists of 13 residues. CDR3 residues: CASNGDTKNIQYF. CDR3 in DNA: TGTGCCAGCAATGGAGATACCAAAAACATTCAGTACTTC.

This chain joins TRBV27 and TRBJ1-2; 7 nucleotides line up with TRBD1. This CDR3 is built from 15 residues. The junction had 9 bases not matched to a gene; V was cut back by 6 bases and J by 2 bases. Germline CDR1 is MNHEY and CDR2 is SMNVEV (reference sequence). CDR3 DNA sequence: TGTGCCAGCAGCCGCAGGGGGGGGATCAACTATGGCTACACCTTC. It specifies CASSRRGGINYGYTF.

The CDR3 DNA reads as TGTGCCAGTACTGGCTGGGGAGAGGTCTATGGCTACACCTTC. Translated: CASTGWGEVYGYTF. The chain has TRBV19 and TRBJ1-2; D not resolved. Per germline, CDR1 LNHDA and CDR2 SQIVND (reference sequence). CDR3 length equals 14 residues. The germline V and J ends were trimmed by 7 bases and 4 bases, with 16 bases remaining between them. Using reference TRBV19 and TRBJ1-2 for the parts outside the CDR3, the full variable domain is DGGITQSPKYLFRKEGQNVTLSCEQNLNHDAMYWYRQDPGQGLRLIYYSQIVNDFQKGDIAEGYSVSREKKESFPLTVTSAQKNPTAFYLCASTGWGEVYGYTFGSGTRLTVV.

On this clone itself: Other DNA sequences in the sample encode the same CDR3. The chain carries TRBV3-1 (or the pseudogene TRBV3-2) and TRBJ1-2; D is unclear. Germline V gene lookup returns CDR1 LGHDT and CDR2 YNNKEL (reference sequence). Trimming stripped 1 base from V and 4 bases from J, with 4 bases between. This CDR3 comprises 12 residues. In DNA, the CDR3 is TGTGCCAGCAGCCAAGGTCCCTATGGCTACACCTTC. Translation gives CASSQGPYGYTF.

This clone occurred a few times. In DNA, the CDR3 is TGTGCCAGCAGCTTACACTTGAACACTGAAGCTTTCTTT. Translation: CASSLHLNTEAFF. V usage is TRBV5-4 and J usage is TRBJ1-1; D ambiguous. Germline assignment: CDR1 SGHNT and CDR2 YYREEE (reference sequence). Deletions cut 2 bases from V and 0 bases from J, with 5 bases between. The CDR3 extends over 13 amino acids.

The gene calls are TRBV7-2 and TRBJ2-1, with a possible D match to TRBD2 (7 bases). Germline V gene sequence: CDR1 SGHTA, CDR2 FQGNSA. This CDR3 has 15 residues. V dropped 2 bases and J dropped 9 bases, with 17 bases sitting between them. This chain's CDR3 is CASSLWGGQVGEQFF. DNA for the CDR3: TGTGCCAGCAGCTTATGGGGGGGGCAGGTGGGTGAGCAGTTCTTC. The whole variable domain, filled in from reference TRBV7-2 and TRBJ2-1, reads GAGVSQSPSNKVTEKGKDVELRCDPISGHTALYWYRQSLGQGLEFLIYFQGNSAPDKSGLPSDRFSAERTGGSVSTLTIQRTQQEDSAVYLCASSLWGGQVGEQFFGPGTRLTVL.

The J gene is TRBJ1-2, the V gene TRBV4-1; D not resolved. Germline V CDR1 and CDR2: MGHRA, YSYEKL. V was trimmed by 4 bases and J by 2 bases, leaving 14 bases between them. This CDR3 spans 15 amino acids. Here the CDR3 DNA reads TGCGCCAGCAGCCCGGCCGGCGGAGTAAACTATGGCTACACCTTC. Translating it yields CASSPAGGVNYGYTF.

This chain links TRBV9 with TRBJ1-3, with no clear D. The CDR3 has 15 residues. Germline assignment: CDR1 SGDLS and CDR2 YYNGEE. Between the trimmed V and J ends, which lost 0 bases and 0 bases, there was a span of 7 bases. The CDR3 coding sequence is TGTGCCAGCAGCGTAGACCGGGACTCTGGAAACACCATATATTTT. Protein product: CASSVDRDSGNTIYF. Complete variable domain (other parts from reference TRBV9 and TRBJ1-3): DSGVTQTPKHLITATGQRVTLRCSPRSGDLSVYWYQQSLDQGLQFLIQYYNGEERAKGNILERFSAQQFPDLHSELNLSSLELGDSALYFCASSVDRDSGNTIYFGEGSWLTVV.